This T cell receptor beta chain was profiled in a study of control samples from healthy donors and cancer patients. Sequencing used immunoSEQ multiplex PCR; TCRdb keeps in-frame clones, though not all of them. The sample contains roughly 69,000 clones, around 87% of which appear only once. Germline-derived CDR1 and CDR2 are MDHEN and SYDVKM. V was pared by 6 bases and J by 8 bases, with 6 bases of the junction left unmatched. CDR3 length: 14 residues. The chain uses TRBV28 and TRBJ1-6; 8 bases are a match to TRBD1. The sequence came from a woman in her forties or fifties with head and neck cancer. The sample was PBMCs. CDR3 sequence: CASSPGQGYSPLHF. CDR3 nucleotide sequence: TGTGCCAGCAGCCCCGGACAGGGCTATTCACCCCTCCACTTT.